These 27 T cell receptor beta chains were all obtained from the same sample, sequenced in a study of brain T cells in children with intractable seizures. Profiled with immunoSEQ multiplex PCR; TCRdb holds only in-frame clones, not every one. This sample has approximately 330,000 clones; 85% to 95% occur once, and the top ten carry approximately 5%. The time point denotes: blood from clinic visit 5 months post-surgery; TSC patient then seizure free. The sequencing used peripheral blood, collected less than 6 months after surgery. These receptors all stem from a boy younger than two with tuberous sclerosis and intractable seizures.

This chain uses TRBV29-1 with TRBJ1-2; tentative D call: TRBD1 (5 bases). V lost 1 base and J lost 3, with 12 bases in between. Germline CDR1 is SQVTM and CDR2 is ANQGSEA. The CDR3 length is 14 residues. The CDR3 sequence: CSVEGGQAYYGYTF. CDR3 nucleotides: TGCAGCGTTGAAGGGGGCCAGGCCTACTATGGCTACACCTTC. Together with reference TRBV29-1 and TRBJ1-2, the CDR3 gives the full variable domain: SAVISQKPSRDICQRGTSLTIQCQVDSQVTMMFWYRQQPGQSLTLIATANQGSEATYESGFVIDKFPISRPNLTFSTLTVSNMSPEDSSIYLCSVEGGQAYYGYTFGSGTRLTVV.

The chain recombines TRBV30 with TRBJ2-1; D unclear. Germline V gene data show CDR1 as GTSNPN and CDR2 as SVGIG (reference sequence). V was cut by 4 bases and J by 5 bases, with 15 bases left in between. This CDR3 comprises 14 residues. CDR3 in amino acids: CAWTPSSSHNEQFF. CDR3 DNA: TGTGCCTGGACCCCCAGTAGCAGCCACAATGAGCAGTTCTTC.

This rearrangement joins TRBV11-2 to TRBJ1-1; D unresolved. The CDR3 is made up of 15 amino acids. The ends were cut back, 1 base at V and 4 bases at J, with 13 bases in the middle. Germline assignment: CDR1 SGHAT and CDR2 FQNNGV. The CDR3 bases are TGTGCCAGCAGCTTAGCAGCGATCCATGGCACTGAAGCTTTCTTT. This sequence encodes CASSLAAIHGTEAFF.

This chain connects TRBV3-1 (or the pseudogene TRBV3-2) to TRBJ2-5, with D uncertain. The CDR3 runs to 14 residues. The V end lost 4 bases, the J end lost 0 bases, and 9 bases lay between the germline ends. CDR1 LGHDT and CDR2 YNNKEL come from the germline V gene (reference sequence). CDR3 bases: TGTGCCAGCAGCCCGCGGACGGACCAAGAGACCCAGTACTTC. Amino acids: CASSPRTDQETQYF.

The CDR3 nucleotides read TGTGCTAGTGGTTTGACCATTACGGGCCGGGCGGGCACAGATACGCAGTATTTT. Translated: CASGLTITGRAGTDTQYF. The J gene is TRBJ2-3, the V gene TRBV12-5; D remains ambiguous. The CDR3 spans 18 residues. Trimming left V 2 bases short and J 1 base short, with 19 bases between. From germline, CDR1 is LGHNT and CDR2 FRNRAP.

In DNA, the CDR3 is TGTGCCAGCAGCCAAGATCTTCTACTAGTACTAGATACGCAGTATTTT. Protein: CASSQDLLLVLDTQYF. J is TRBJ2-3 and V is TRBV3-1 (or the pseudogene TRBV3-2); tentatively, D is TRBD2 (5 bases). The CDR3 covers 16 residues. CDR1 and CDR2 from the germline V gene are LGHDT and YNNKEL (reference sequence). Trimming took 0 bases from V and 5 from J, leaving 15 bases between them.

The chain couples TRBV9 to TRBJ1-4; D might be TRBD1 (5 bases). CDR3 size: 15 residues. The V end was cut by 0 bases, the J end by 8 bases, with 14 bases between. The germline gives CDR1 SGDLS, CDR2 YYNGEE. The chain's CDR3 is CASSVAGGKAEKLFF. CDR3 sequence (DNA): TGTGCCAGCAGCGTAGCTGGGGGAAAAGCGGAAAAACTGTTTTTT.

This chain joins TRBV6-6 and TRBJ1-5, with TRBD1 identical over 11 bases. CDR1 and CDR2 (germline): MNHNY, SVGAGI (reference sequence). The junction had 17 bases not matched to a gene; V was cut back by 5 bases and J by 2 bases. This CDR3 comprises 20 residues. CDR3 sequence: CASSHPRGQGDWYGNQPQHF. The CDR3 DNA reads as TGTGCCAGCAGTCACCCCAGGGGACAGGGGGATTGGTATGGCAATCAGCCCCAGCATTTT.

This clone has only one observation. This sequence joins TRBV13 and TRBJ2-6; no clear D gene. Germline V lookup: CDR1 PRHDT, CDR2 FYEKMQ (reference sequence). This CDR3 has 13 amino acids. V lost 3 bases, J lost 4 bases, and 4 bases lay in between. The CDR3 region is CASSFEGANVLTF. Written as DNA, the CDR3 is TGTGCCAGCAGCTTCGAGGGGGCCAACGTCCTGACTTTC.

The chain couples TRBV5-6 to TRBJ2-3; unclear D gene. The CDR3 sequence is 14 residues long. V was clipped by 0 bases and J by 3 bases, with 8 bases between them. Germline loops: CDR1 SGHDT, CDR2 YYEEEE. CDR3 nucleotide sequence: TGTGCCAGCAGCTTGGGTCAACGAACAGATACGCAGTATTTT. It translates to CASSLGQRTDTQYF. The full variable domain, completed using reference TRBV5-6 and TRBJ2-3, is DAGVTQSPTHLIKTRGQQVTLRCSPKSGHDTVSWYQQALGQGPQFIFQYYEEEERQRGNFPDRFSGHQFPNYSSELNVNALLLGDSALYLCASSLGQRTDTQYFGPGTRLTVL.

This clone was counted a single time. The chain uses TRBV2 and TRBJ1-1, with a tentative D call TRBD1 (5 bases). V lost 3 bases to trimming and J lost 4 bases, with 9 bases between them. CDR1 SNHLY and CDR2 FYNNEI come from the germline V gene. This CDR3 is built from 13 residues. CDR3 bases: TGTGCCAGCAGTGACAGGGCAGGCACTGAAGCTTTCTTT. Its protein product is CASSDRAGTEAFF.

The chain employs TRBV30 and TRBJ1-1; D not resolved. Germline CDR1 is GTSNPN and CDR2 is SVGIG (reference sequence). V lost 3 bases, J lost 1 base, and 12 bases lay in between. The CDR3 spans 14 residues. CDR3 bases: TGTGCCTGGAGGCGCCGAAGATCGAACACTGAAGCTTTCTTT. Amino acid sequence: CAWRRRRSNTEAFF.

The gene calls are TRBV2 and TRBJ1-2, with TRBD1 matching 8 bases. The V gene end was trimmed by 9 bases and the J gene end by 8 bases; junction bases not matched to a gene: 5. This CDR3 comprises 11 residues. In germline, CDR1 is SNHLY, CDR2 FYNNEI. In DNA form, the CDR3 reads TGTGCCAGTCAGACAGGGGCCGGCTACACCTTC. Its translation is CASQTGAGYTF.

This chain joins TRBV5-1 and TRBJ1-3, with D unclear. Germline CDR1 is SGHRS and CDR2 is YFSETQ. Trimming shortened V by 0 bases and J by 0 bases, and 10 bases separated the two germline ends. This CDR3 is 16 amino acids long. This chain's CDR3 is CASSLEAGTSGNTIYF. CDR3 bases: TGCGCCAGCAGCTTGGAGGCCGGAACCTCTGGAAACACCATATATTTT.

The chain couples TRBV29-1 to TRBJ1-1; 7 bases are shared with TRBD1. Germline loops: CDR1 SQVTM, CDR2 ANQGSEA. The CDR3 covers 14 residues. The junction had 7 bases not matched to a gene; V was cut back by 2 bases and J by 4 bases. CDR3 in DNA: TGCAGCGTTGAACCAGGGCAGGGGGTCACTGAAGCTTTCTTT. This translates into CSVEPGQGVTEAFF.

J is TRBJ2-7 and V is TRBV28, with D tentatively TRBD2 (6 bases). The CDR3 consists of 15 residues. V shed 7 bases and J shed 0 bases, with 16 bases lying between them. Germline V gene data show CDR1 as MDHEN and CDR2 as SYDVKM. The CDR3 nucleotides are TGTGCCAGCACCTGGGGCGGGATGAGCTCCTACGAGCAGTACTTC. Translated: CASTWGGMSSYEQYF.

The V gene is TRBV2, the J gene TRBJ1-4, with 7 nucleotides matching TRBD1. The V gene end was trimmed by 1 base and the J gene end by 8 bases; junction bases not matched to a gene: 7. There are 15 residues in the CDR3. Germline V CDR1 and CDR2: SNHLY, FYNNEI. The CDR3 DNA sequence: TGTGCCAGCAGTGAAGTTGACAGGGTAGCCGAAAAACTGTTTTTT. This encodes CASSEVDRVAEKLFF.

This sequence joins TRBV5-1 and TRBJ2-1, with 7 bases lining up with TRBD1. CDR1 is SGHRS and CDR2 is YFSETQ in the germline V gene. There are 14 residues in the CDR3. The V gene end was trimmed by 2 bases and the J gene end by 6 bases; junction bases not matched to a gene: 5. This CDR3 is CASSFRAGGNEQFF. CDR3 DNA: TGCGCCAGCAGCTTCCGGGCAGGGGGCAATGAGCAGTTCTTC.

The J gene is TRBJ1-1, the V gene TRBV6-5; D might be TRBD1 (5 bases). The CDR3 extends over 15 amino acids. Trimming pared 3 bases from V and 5 bases from J, leaving 16 bases between. The germline V gene has CDR1 MNHEY and CDR2 SVGAGI. The CDR3 nucleotides read TGTGCCAGCAGTTATCGCCCAGACGGGGGGACTGAAGCTTTCTTT. Its translation: CASSYRPDGGTEAFF.

The V call is TRBV6-5, the J call TRBJ2-7; the D is unclear. The V gene's germline CDR1 is MNHEY and CDR2 SVGAGI. The germline V and J ends were trimmed by 8 bases and 5 bases, with 13 bases remaining between them. The CDR3 has 12 amino acids. The CDR3 loop is CASPSCINEQYF. CDR3 DNA: TGTGCCAGCCCCAGTTGTATCAACGAGCAGTACTTC.

The chain joins TRBV7-9 to TRBJ1-6; D is undetermined. The CDR3 extends over 14 amino acids. V lost 4 bases to trimming and J lost 6 bases, with 10 bases between them. Per the germline V gene, CDR1 is SEHNR and CDR2 is FQNEAQ (reference sequence). CDR3 sequence: CASSYDRINSPLHF. In nucleotides, the CDR3 is TGTGCCAGCAGCTACGACCGCATTAATTCACCCCTCCACTTT.

The rearrangement links TRBV6-5 to TRBJ1-1, with a weak D call TRBD1 (6 bases). The CDR3 sequence is 14 residues long. V shed 7 bases and J shed 3 bases, with 15 bases lying between them. Germline assignment: CDR1 MNHEY and CDR2 SVGAGI. Here the CDR3 reads CASNRRDTDTEAFF. The CDR3 DNA sequence: TGTGCCAGCAACCGACGGGACACAGACACTGAAGCTTTCTTT.

The rearrangement joins TRBV25-1 to TRBJ1-1; 7 bases fit TRBD1. The germline CDR1 and CDR2 sequences are MGHDK and SYGVNS. The CDR3 extends over 14 amino acids. V was clipped by 8 bases and J by 3 bases; unmatched bases: 9. CDR3 bases: TGTGCCAGCGGGGGACCAACAGGGGACACTGAAGCTTTCTTT. This gives the protein CASGGPTGDTEAFF.

The chain joins TRBV2 to TRBJ2-2; a possible D gene is TRBD2 (6 bases). Germline CDR1 reads SNHLY; CDR2 reads FYNNEI. With 7 bases removed from V and 1 base from J, the gap between germline ends came to 13 bases. This CDR3 has 15 residues. The CDR3 bases are TGTGCCAGCACTTTCGGTAGCGGGAACACCGGGGAGCTGTTTTTT. This encodes CASTFGSGNTGELFF.

V and J are TRBV6-2 or TRBV6-3 and TRBJ1-1; D is perhaps TRBD1 (5 bases). The CDR3 length is 14 residues. CDR1 is MNHEY and CDR2 is SVGEGT in the germline V gene. Trimming took 2 bases from V and 4 from J, leaving 11 bases between them. The CDR3 is CASSYKGSVTEAFF. The CDR3 coding sequence is TGTGCCAGCAGTTACAAGGGGTCCGTCACTGAAGCTTTCTTT.

The chain uses TRBV4-2 and TRBJ1-5, with unresolved D. The CDR3 loop spans 14 amino acids. Germline CDR1 LGHNA, CDR2 YNFKEQ. Deletions cut 0 bases from V and 4 bases from J, with 7 bases between. The CDR3 sequence: CASSQDRVNQPQHF. As DNA, the CDR3 is TGTGCCAGCAGCCAAGACAGAGTTAATCAGCCCCAGCATTTT.

This chain joins TRBV24-1 and TRBJ1-5; no reliable D call. This CDR3 spans 13 amino acids. The germline CDR1 and CDR2 sequences are KGHDR and SFDVKD. The V gene lost 4 bases and the J gene lost 5 bases, with 8 bases spanning the gap. CDR3 in amino acids: CATSDGLDQPQHF. The CDR3 nucleotides are TGTGCCACCAGTGACGGGCTGGATCAGCCCCAGCATTTT.